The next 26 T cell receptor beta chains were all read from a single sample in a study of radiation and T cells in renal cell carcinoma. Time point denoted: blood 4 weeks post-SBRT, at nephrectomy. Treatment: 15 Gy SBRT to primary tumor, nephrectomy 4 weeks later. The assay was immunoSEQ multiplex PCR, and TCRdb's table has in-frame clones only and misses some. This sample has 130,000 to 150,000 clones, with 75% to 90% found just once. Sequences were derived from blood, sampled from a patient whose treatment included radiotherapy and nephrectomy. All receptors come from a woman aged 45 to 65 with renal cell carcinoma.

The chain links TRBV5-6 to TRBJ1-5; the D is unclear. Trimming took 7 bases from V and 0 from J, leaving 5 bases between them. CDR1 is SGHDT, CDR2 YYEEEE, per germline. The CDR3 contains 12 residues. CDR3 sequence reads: CASRDSNQPQHF. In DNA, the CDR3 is TGTGCCAGCCGGGATAGCAATCAGCCCCAGCATTTT.

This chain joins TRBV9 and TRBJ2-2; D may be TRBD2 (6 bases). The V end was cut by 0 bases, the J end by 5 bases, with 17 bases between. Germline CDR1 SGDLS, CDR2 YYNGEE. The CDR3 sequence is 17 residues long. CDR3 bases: TGTGCCAGCAGCGTAGCGTCCCGGGGGAGGTGGACCGGGGAGCTGTTTTTT. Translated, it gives CASSVASRGRWTGELFF.

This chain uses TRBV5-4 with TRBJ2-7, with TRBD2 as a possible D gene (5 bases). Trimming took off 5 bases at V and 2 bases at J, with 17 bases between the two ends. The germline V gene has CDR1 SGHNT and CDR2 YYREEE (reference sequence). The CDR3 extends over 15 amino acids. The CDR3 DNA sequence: TGTGCCAGCAGGGCCGGGGTTGGGATTACCTACGAGCAGTACTTC. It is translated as CASRAGVGITYEQYF.

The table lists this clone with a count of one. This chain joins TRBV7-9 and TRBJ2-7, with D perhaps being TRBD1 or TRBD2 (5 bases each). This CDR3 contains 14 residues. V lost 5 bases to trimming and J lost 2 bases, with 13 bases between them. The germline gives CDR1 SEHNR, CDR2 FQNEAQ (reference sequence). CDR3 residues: CASSPGDGAYEQYF. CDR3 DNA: TGTGCCAGCAGCCCCGGGGACGGCGCCTACGAGCAGTACTTC.

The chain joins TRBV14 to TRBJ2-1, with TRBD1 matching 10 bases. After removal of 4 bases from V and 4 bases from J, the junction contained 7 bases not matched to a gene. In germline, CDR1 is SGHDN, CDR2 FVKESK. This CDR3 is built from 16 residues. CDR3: CASSRPGTGVYNEQFF. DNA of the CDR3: TGTGCCAGCAGCCGACCCGGGACAGGGGTGTACAATGAGCAGTTCTTC.

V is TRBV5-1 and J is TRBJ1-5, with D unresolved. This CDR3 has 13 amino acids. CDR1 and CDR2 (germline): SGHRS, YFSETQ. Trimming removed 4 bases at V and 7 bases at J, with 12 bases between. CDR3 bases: TGCGCCAGCAGCCACGGGAGTGACCAGCCCCAGCATTTT. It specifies CASSHGSDQPQHF.

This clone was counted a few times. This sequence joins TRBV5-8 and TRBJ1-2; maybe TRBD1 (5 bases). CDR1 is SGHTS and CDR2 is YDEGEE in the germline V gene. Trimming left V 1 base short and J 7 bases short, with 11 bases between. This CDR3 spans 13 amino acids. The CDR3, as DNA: TGTGCCAGCAGCTTGCGGGGGATGGGTGGCTACACCTTC. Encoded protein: CASSLRGMGGYTF.

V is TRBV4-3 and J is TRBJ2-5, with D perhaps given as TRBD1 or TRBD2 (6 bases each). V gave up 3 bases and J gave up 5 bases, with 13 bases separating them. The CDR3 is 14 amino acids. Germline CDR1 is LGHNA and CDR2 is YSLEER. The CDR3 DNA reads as TGCGCCAGCAGCCAGGTCCGGGGGCCCGAGACCCAGTACTTC. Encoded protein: CASSQVRGPETQYF.

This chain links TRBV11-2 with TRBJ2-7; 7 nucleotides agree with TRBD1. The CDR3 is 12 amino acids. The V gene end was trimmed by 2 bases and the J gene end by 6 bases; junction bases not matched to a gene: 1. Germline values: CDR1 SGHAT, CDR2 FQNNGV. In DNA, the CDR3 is TGTGCCAGCAGCTTATCAGGGGGCGAGCAGTACTTC. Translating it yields CASSLSGGEQYF.

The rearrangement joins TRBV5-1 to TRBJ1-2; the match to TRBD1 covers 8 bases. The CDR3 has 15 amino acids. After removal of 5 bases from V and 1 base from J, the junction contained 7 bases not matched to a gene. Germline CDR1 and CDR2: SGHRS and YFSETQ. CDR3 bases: TGCGCCAGCAGGCCCGGGACAGGATTTAACTATGGCTACACCTTC. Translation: CASRPGTGFNYGYTF.

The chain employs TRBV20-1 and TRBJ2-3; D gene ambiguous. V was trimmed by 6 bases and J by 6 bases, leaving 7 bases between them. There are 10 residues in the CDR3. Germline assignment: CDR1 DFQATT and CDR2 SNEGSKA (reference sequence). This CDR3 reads CSAFRDTQYF. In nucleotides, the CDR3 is TGCAGTGCCTTTAGGGATACGCAGTATTTT.

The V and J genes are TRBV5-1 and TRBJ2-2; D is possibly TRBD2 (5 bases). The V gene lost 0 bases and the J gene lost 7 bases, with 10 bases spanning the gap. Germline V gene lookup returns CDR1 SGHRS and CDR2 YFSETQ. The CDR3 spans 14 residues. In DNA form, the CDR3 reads TGCGCCAGCAGCTTGGAGGCCGGAGGCGGGGAGCTGTTTTTT. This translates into CASSLEAGGGELFF.

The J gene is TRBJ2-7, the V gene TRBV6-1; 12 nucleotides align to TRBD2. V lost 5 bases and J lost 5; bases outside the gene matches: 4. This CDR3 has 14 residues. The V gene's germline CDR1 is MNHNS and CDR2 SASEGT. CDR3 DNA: TGTGCCAGCAGTCGGACTAGCGGGAACGACGAGCAGTACTTC. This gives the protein CASSRTSGNDEQYF.

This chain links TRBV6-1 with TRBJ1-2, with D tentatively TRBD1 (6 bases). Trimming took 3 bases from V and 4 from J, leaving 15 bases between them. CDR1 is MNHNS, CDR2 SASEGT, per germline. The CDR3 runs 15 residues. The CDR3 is CASSEGGAYSYGYTF. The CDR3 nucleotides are TGTGCCAGCAGTGAGGGGGGGGCCTACTCCTATGGCTACACCTTC.

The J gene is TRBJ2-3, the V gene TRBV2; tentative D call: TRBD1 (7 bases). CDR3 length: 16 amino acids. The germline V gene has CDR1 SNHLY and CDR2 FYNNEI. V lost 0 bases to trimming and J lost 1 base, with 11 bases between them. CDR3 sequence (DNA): TGTGCCAGCAGTGAAGCAGGGGGCGGGGGCACAGATACGCAGTATTTT. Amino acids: CASSEAGGGGTDTQYF.

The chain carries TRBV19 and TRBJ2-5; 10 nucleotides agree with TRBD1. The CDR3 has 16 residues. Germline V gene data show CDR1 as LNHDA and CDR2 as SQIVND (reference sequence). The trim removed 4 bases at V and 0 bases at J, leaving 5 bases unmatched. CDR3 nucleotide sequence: TGTGCCAGTAGTACGCGGACAGGGGGGCACCAAGAGACCCAGTACTTC. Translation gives CASSTRTGGHQETQYF.

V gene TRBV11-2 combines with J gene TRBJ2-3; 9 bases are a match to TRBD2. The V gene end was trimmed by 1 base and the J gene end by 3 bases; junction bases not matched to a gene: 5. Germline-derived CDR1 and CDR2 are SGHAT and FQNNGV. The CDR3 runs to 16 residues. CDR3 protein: CASSLVAGGITDTQYF. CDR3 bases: TGTGCCAGCAGCTTAGTGGCGGGAGGGATTACAGATACGCAGTATTTT.

CDR3 nucleotides: TGTGCCAGTAGTGCCACGCAAAGGAGCTTGGGAGCTTTCTTT. Translation gives CASSATQRSLGAFF. V gene TRBV19 combines with J gene TRBJ1-1; the D is unclear. The CDR3 contains 14 residues. The V gene lost 5 bases and the J gene lost 10 bases, with 20 bases spanning the gap. Germline V lookup: CDR1 LNHDA, CDR2 SQIVND (reference sequence).

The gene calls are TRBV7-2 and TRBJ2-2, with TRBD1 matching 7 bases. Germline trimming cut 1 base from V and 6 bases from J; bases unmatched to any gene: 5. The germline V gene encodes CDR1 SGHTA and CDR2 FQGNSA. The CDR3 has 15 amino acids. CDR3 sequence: CASSLGDRPSGELFF. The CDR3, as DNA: TGTGCCAGCAGCTTAGGGGACAGACCCTCCGGGGAGCTGTTTTTT.

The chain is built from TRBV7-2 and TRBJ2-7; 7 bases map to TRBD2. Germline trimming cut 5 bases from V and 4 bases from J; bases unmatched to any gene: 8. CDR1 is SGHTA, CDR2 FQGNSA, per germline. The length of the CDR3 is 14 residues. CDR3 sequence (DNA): TGTGCCAGCAGCCGCCGGCAGGGAGGGTACGAGCAGTACTTC. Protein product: CASSRRQGGYEQYF.

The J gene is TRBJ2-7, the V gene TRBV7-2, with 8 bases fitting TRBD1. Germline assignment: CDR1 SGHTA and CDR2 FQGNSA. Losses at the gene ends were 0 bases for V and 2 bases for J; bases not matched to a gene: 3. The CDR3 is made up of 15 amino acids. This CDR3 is CASSLAPGGTYEQYF. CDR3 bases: TGTGCCAGCAGCTTAGCCCCAGGGGGCACCTACGAGCAGTACTTC.

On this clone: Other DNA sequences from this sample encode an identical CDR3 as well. In DNA form, the CDR3 reads TGTGCCAGCAGTGCCCAGGAGACCCAGTACTTC. As protein: CASSAQETQYF. The chain has TRBV2 and TRBJ2-5, with D hard to call. Trimming cost V 4 bases and J 5 bases, with 5 bases left between them. CDR1 and CDR2 (germline): SNHLY, FYNNEI. The CDR3 consists of 11 residues.

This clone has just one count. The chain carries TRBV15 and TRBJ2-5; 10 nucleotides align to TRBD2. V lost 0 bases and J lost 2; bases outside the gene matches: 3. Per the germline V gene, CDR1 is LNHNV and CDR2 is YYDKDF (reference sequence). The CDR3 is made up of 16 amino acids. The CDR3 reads CATSRDQRGGQETQYF. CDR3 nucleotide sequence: TGTGCCACCAGCAGAGATCAGCGGGGGGGACAAGAGACCCAGTACTTC.

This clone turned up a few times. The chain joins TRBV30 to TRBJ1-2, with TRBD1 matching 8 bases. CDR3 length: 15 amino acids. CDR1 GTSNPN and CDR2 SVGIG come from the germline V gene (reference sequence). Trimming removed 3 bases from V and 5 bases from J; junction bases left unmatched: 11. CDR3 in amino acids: CAWRAMTGALYGYTF. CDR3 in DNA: TGTGCCTGGAGGGCAATGACAGGGGCTTTGTATGGCTACACCTTC.

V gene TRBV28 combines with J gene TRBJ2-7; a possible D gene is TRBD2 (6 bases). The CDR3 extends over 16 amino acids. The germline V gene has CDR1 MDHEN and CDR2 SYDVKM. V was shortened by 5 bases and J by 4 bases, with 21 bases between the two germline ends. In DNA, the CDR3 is TGTGCCAGCAGTCCCGCGAGGGCGGGATATTTGTACGAGCAGTACTTC. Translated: CASSPARAGYLYEQYF.

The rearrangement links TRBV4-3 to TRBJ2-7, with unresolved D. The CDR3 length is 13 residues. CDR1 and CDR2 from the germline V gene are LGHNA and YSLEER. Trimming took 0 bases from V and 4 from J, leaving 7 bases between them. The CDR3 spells CASSQDWGYEQYF. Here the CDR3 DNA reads TGCGCCAGCAGCCAAGATTGGGGTTACGAGCAGTACTTC.